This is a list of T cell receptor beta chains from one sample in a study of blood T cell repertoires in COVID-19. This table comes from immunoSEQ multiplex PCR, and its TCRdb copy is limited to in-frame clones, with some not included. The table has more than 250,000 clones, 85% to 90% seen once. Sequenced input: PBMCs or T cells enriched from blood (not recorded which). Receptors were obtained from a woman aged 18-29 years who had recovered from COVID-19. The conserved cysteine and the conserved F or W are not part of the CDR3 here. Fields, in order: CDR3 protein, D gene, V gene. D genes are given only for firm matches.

ASSPGQTGNGNTIY | - | TRBV18
ASSARGLAGDYEQY | TRBD2 | TRBV5-6
ATPTSGGANTGELF | TRBD2 | TRBV2
ASGLNREGDQPQH | - | TRBV12-5
ASSFPKQGNTEAF | - | TRBV28
SLWTGSSYNEQF | TRBD1 | TRBV29-1
ASSYLAGGDGYT | - | TRBV6-5
ASSIGTARDYGYT | - | TRBV19
ASRSLQNSYNSPLH | - | TRBV27
ASRGQLNQPQH | TRBD1 | TRBV19
ASSARAPETQY | - | TRBV21-1
ASSPDSLYGYT | - | TRBV7-9
ASSPPKNTEAF | - | TRBV18
ACAQLTDTQY | - | TRBV30
ASSLKWQGVNEQY | TRBD1 | TRBV4-1
AISESGRGSNQPQH | - | TRBV10-3
ASSPTVQVSYEQY | - | TRBV27
ASGTGFRYGYT | TRBD1 | TRBV12-3/TRBV12-4
ASSEGGLGVDTQY | TRBD2 | TRBV9
ASSLEDSYEQY | - | TRBV28
ASSEPLGTARPNYGYT | TRBD1 | TRBV2
ASSLVAEQF | - | TRBV7-9
ASSSQGTGELF | - | TRBV5-1
ASSSYLAGAGNEQF | TRBD2 | TRBV7-2
ASSPMGGYGYT | - | TRBV18
ASSRGLAGGRETQY | - | TRBV21-1
ASSIQSPFEAF | - | TRBV19
ASSQTGSNQPQH | - | TRBV9